A single TCR beta chain is shown here with its context. Its recognized antigen is unknown. No base quality information exists; no much larger clone differs at one position. TCRbeta CDR3 regions were amplified from genomic DNA by means of the immunoSEQ Assay, a bias-controlled multiplex PCR. The paper's data handling went like this. The number of nucleated cells in each sample was estimated from the amplification of reference gene primers within the assay. Sequence reads were collapsed and filtered to measure the absolute abundance of every unique TCRbeta CDR3 rearrangement. For each sample, productive Simpson clonality was calculated by taking the square root of Simpson's diversity index across productive rearrangements. TCRdb carries this immuneACCESS record with in-frame sequences only. Its versions omit some clonotypes, under half of them owing to an unresolved V gene in the studies checked, with the rest unexplained. Clone size and V and J calls were adopted from that table, with D and trimming inferred from the DNA. The sample records approximately 70,000 clones, about 87% of which are singletons. The top ten hold 6.7% of the sample.

This record belongs to a study of blood T cell repertoires in COVID-19 (dated by TCRdb to about 2020). Background on the whole study: Collaborator samples came from the United States, Italy and Spain and covered acute and convalescent phases of COVID-19. The repertoires were released in a freely available public database intended as a resource for research on the immune response to SARS-CoV-2. Where HLA class I and class II types were available, the types were taken from metadata supplied by the sample provider, not from assay-based typing. Sample metadata almost always included a de-identified subject ID, COVID-19 status, age in years and sex. The prospective study material was composed of cDNA or gDNA derived from T cells, B-cell-depleted T cells, or PBMCs. Subjects who had been exposed to COVID-19, were actively infected with it, or had recovered from it provided the deeply sampled blood TCRbeta repertoires that made up the dataset. Samples were obtained from the ongoing ImmuneRACE study (first 160 participants) and from over 1,000 subjects provided by 6 global collaborators.

From its cysteine to its phenylalanine, the CDR3 spans 14 amino acids. CDR3 DNA is the only sequence kept; it has 42 bases, read in frame from the first base. V is clipped by 6 bases and J by 10 bases, and the sequence between their germline boundaries is 16 bases long. From a lookup of the germline V gene, CDR1 and CDR2 are MNHEY and SVGAGI. Whole blood was collected in K2EDTA tubes by collaborating institutions according to the institutions' own protocols. For TCRbeta analysis, collaborator samples were shipped as frozen whole blood, as isolated PBMCs, or as DNA extracted from either sample type. The research as a whole found: Clinical and demographic metadata were provided uncurated, with the amount varying by source and participant.

The rearranged segments are TRBV6-5 and TRBJ1-6, with no confidently assigned D gene. The sample taken for sequencing was peripheral blood. The TCR originated in a woman aged 80 or older with active COVID-19. The CDR3 protein is CASSLAGLGSPLHF. Here is the DNA: TGTGCCAGCAGCCTGGCGGGCTTGGGGTCACCCCTCCACTTT.